This paragraph covers one T cell receptor (beta chain) sequence. The antigen remains unidentified. Trimming at V came to 4 bases and at J to 6 bases, leaving 4 bases not matched to a gene. The CDR3 is 14 amino acids. Germline V CDR1 and CDR2: SEHNR, FQNEAQ (reference sequence). The entry originates in a study of graft-versus-host responses after intestinal transplantation. For the study at large: Each recipient received a multivisceral, liver-intestinal, or isolated intestinal graft. Anti-thymocyte globulin induction, then tacrolimus and steroids for two to four years, went to all recipients.

Study-wide findings and caveats: GvH clonotypes were identified within recipient marrow, with a subset emerging first in ileum or blood. Patients with graft-donor T cell macrochimerism had high graft-versus-host to host-versus-graft clonal ratios in allografts.

Profiling relied on immunoSEQ multiplex PCR, and the TCRdb table lists in-frame clones only, not all of them. The sample lists about 70,000 clones, roughly 90% seen once, with about 4% in the top ten. V and J are TRBV7-9 and TRBJ2-1; 9 positions agree with TRBD2. The specimen comprised unstimulated CD8+ T cells sorted from spleen or lymph node cells, sampled before transplant. The sequence was collected from a human donor who was the organ donor for an intestinal transplant. For the CDR3, the DNA is TGTGCCAGCAGCTCGACTAGCGGTCGCAATGAGCAGTTCTTC. Translating gives CASSSTSGRNEQFF. The variable domain in full, with the rest retrieved from reference TRBV7-9 and TRBJ2-1, is DTGVSQNPRHKITKRGQNVTFRCDPISEHNRLYWYRQTLGQGPEFLTYFQNEAQLEKSRLLSDRFSAERPKGSFSTLEIQRTEQGDSAMYLCASSSTSGRNEQFFGPGTRLTVL.